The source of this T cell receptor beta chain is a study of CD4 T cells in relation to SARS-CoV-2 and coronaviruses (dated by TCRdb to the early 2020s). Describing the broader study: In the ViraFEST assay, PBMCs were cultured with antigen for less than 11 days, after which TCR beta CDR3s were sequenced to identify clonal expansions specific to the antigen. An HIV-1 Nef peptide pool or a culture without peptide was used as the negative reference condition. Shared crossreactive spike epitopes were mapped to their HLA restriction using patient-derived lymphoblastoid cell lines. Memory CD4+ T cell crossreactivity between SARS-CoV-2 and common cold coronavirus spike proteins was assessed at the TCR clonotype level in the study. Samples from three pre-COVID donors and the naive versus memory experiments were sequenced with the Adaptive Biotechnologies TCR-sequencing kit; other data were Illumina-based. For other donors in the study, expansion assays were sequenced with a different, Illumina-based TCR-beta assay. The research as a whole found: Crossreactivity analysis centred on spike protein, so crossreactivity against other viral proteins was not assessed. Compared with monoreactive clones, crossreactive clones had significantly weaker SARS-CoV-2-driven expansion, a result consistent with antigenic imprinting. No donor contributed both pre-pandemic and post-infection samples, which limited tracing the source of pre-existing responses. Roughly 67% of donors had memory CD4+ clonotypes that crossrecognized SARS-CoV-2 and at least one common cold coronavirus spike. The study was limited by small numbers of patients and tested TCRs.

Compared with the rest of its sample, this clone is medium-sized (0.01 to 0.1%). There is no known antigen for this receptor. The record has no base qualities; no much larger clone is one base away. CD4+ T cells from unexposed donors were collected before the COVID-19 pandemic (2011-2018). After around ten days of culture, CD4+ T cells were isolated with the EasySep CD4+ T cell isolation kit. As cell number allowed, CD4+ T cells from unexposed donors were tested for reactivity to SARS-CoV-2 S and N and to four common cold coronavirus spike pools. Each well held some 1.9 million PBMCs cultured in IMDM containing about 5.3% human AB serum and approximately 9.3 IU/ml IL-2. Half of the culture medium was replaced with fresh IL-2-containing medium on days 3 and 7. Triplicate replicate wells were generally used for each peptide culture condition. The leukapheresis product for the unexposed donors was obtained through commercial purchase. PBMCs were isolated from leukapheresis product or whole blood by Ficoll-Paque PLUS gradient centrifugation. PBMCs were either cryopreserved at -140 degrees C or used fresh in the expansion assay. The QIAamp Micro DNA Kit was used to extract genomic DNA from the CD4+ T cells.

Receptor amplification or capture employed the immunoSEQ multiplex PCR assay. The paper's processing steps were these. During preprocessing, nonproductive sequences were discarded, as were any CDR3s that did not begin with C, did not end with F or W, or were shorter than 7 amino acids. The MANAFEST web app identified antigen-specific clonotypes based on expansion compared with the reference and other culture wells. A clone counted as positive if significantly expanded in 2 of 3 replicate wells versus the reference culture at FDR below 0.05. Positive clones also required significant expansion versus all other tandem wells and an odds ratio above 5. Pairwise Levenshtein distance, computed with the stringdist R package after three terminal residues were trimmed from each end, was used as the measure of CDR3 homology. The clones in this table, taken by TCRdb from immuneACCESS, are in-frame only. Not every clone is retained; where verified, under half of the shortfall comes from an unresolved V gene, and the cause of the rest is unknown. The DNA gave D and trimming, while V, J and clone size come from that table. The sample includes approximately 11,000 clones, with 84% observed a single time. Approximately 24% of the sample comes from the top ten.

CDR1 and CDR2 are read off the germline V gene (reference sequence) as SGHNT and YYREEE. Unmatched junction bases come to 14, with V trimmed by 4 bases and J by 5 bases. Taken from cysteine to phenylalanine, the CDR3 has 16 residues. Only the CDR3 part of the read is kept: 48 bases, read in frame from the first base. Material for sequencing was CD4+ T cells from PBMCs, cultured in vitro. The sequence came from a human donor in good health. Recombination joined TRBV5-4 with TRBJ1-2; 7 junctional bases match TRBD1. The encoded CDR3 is CASSRQLGQAGYGYTF. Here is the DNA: TGTGCCAGCAGCCGACAGCTTGGACAGGCTGGATATGGCTACACCTTC.